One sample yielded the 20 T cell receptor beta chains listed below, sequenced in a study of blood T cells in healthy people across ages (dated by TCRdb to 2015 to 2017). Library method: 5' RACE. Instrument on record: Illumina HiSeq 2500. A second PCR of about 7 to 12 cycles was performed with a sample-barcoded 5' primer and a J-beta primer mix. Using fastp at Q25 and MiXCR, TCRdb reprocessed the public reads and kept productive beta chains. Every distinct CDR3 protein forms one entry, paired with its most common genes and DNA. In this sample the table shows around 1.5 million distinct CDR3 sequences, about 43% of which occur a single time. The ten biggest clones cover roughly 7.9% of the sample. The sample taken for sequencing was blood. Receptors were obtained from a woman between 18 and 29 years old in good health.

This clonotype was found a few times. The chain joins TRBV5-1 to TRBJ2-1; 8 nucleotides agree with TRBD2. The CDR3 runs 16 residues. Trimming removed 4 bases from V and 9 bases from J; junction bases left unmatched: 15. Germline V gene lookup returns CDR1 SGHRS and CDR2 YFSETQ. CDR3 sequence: CASSRSGTRARGEQFF. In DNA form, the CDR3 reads TGCGCCAGCAGCAGATCCGGGACTAGGGCTCGGGGTGAGCAGTTCTTC.

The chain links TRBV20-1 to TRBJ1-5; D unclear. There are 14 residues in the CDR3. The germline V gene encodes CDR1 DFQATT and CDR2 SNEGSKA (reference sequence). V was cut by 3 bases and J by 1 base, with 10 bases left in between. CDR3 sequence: CSAREGWSNQPQHF. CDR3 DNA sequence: TGCAGTGCTAGGGAGGGTTGGAGCAATCAGCCCCAGCATTTT.

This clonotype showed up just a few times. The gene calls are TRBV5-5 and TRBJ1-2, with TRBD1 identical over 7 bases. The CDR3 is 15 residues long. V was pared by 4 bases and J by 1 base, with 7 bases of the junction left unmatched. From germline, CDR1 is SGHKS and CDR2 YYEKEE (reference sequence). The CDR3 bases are TGTGCCAGCAGCCCTCGGACAGGACTTAACTATGGCTACACCTTC. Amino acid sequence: CASSPRTGLNYGYTF.

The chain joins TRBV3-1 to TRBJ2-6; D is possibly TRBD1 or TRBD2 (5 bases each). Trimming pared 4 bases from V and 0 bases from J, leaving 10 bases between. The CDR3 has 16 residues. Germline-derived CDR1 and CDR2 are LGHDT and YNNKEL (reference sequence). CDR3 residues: CASSRGRVSGANVLTF. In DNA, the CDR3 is TGTGCCAGCAGCCGGGGACGGGTCTCTGGGGCCAACGTCCTGACTTTC.

In DNA, the CDR3 is TGTGCCATCAGTGGGACAGGGCAAGCAACTAATGAAAAACTGTTTTTT. Encoded protein: CAISGTGQATNEKLFF. The chain employs TRBV10-3 and TRBJ1-4, with 8 bases matching TRBD1. Trimming at V came to 4 bases and at J to 0 bases, leaving 4 bases not matched to a gene. CDR1 ENHRY and CDR2 SYGVKD come from the germline V gene. CDR3 size: 16 residues.

This chain's CDR3 is CSGGNGYTF. The CDR3 coding sequence is TGCAGTGGAGGAAATGGCTACACCTTC. This sequence joins TRBV20-1 and TRBJ1-2; D remains ambiguous. The V gene's germline CDR1 is DFQATT and CDR2 SNEGSKA (reference sequence). V was pared by 7 bases and J by 6 bases, with 6 bases between. This CDR3 has 9 amino acids.

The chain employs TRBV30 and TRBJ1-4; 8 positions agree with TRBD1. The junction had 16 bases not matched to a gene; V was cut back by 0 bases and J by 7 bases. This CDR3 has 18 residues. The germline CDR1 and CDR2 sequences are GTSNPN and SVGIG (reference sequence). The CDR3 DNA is TGTGCCTGGAGTGTACTAGCTGATTACCGGGACAGGCCTGAAAAACTGTTTTTT. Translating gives CAWSVLADYRDRPEKLFF. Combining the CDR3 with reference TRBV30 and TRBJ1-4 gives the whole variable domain SQTIHQWPATLVQPVGSPLSLECTVEGTSNPNLYWYRQAAGRGLQLLFYSVGIGQISSEVPQNLSASRPQDRQFILSSKKLLLSDSGFYLCAWSVLADYRDRPEKLFFGSGTQLSVL.

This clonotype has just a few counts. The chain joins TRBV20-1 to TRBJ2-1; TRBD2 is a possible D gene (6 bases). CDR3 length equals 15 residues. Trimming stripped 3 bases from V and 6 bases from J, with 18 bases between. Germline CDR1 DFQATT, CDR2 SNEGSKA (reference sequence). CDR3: CSASVSGEGRNEQFF. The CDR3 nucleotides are TGCAGTGCTAGTGTTAGCGGCGAGGGCCGCAATGAGCAGTTCTTC.

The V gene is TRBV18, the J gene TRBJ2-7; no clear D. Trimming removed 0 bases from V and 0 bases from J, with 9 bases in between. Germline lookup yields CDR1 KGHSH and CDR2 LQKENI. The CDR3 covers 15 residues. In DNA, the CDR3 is TGTGCCAGCTCACCACCGGGCGGTCTCTCCTACGAGCAGTACTTC. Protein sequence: CASSPPGGLSYEQYF.

CDR3 nucleotide sequence: TGTGCCAGCAGCCGACGGCAGTTTGAGGTATATCGGTACACTGAAGCTTTCTTT. It codes for CASSRRQFEVYRYTEAFF. The rearrangement links TRBV14 to TRBJ1-1; no clear D. From germline, CDR1 is SGHDN and CDR2 FVKESK. V shed 4 bases and J shed 3 bases, with 24 bases lying between them. This CDR3 region has 18 residues.

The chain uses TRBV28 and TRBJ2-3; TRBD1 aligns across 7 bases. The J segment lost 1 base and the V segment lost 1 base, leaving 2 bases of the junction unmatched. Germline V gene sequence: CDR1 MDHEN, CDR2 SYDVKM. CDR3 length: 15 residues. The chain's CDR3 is CASSLYDRGTDTQYF. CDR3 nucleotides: TGTGCCAGCAGTTTATACGACAGGGGCACAGATACGCAGTATTTT.

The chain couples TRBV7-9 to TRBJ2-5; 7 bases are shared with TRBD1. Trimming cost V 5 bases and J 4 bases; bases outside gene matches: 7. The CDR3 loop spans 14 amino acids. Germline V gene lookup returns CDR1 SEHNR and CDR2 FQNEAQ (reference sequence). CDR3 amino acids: CASSKQGKGETQYF. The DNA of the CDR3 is TGTGCCAGCAGCAAACAGGGGAAGGGAGAGACCCAGTACTTC. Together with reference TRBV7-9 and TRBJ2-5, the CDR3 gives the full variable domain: DTGVSQNPRHKITKRGQNVTFRCDPISEHNRLYWYRQTLGQGPEFLTYFQNEAQLEKSRLLSDRFSAERPKGSFSTLEIQRTEQGDSAMYLCASSKQGKGETQYFGPGTRLLVL.

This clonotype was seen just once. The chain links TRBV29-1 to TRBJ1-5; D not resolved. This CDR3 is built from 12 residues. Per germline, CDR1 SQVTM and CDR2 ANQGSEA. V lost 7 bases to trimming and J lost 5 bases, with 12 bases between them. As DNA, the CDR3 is TGCAGCGCGCGGGAGGCTGATCAGCCCCAGCATTTT. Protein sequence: CSAREADQPQHF. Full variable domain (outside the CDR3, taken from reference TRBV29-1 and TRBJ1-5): SAVISQKPSRDICQRGTSLTIQCQVDSQVTMMFWYRQQPGQSLTLIATANQGSEATYESGFVIDKFPISRPNLTFSTLTVSNMSPEDSSIYLCSAREADQPQHFGDGTRLSIL.

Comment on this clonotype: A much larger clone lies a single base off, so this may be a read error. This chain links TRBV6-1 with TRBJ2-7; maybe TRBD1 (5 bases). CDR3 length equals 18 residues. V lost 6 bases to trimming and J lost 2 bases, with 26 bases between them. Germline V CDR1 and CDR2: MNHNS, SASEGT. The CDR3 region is CASSDQDEGQYRPYEQYF. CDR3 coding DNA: TGTGCCAGCAGCGATCAAGATGAAGGACAATACAGGCCCTACGAGCAGTACTTC.

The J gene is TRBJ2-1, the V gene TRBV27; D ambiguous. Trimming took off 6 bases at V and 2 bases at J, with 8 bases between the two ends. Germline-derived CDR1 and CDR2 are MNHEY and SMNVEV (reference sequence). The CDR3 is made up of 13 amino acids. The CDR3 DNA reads TGTGCCAGCAGCACCCCGGCCTACAATGAGCAGTTCTTC. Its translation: CASSTPAYNEQFF.

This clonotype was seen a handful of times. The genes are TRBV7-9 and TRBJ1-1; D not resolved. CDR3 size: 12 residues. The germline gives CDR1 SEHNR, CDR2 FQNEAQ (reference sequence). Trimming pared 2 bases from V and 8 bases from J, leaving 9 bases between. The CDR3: CASSLTKVEAFF. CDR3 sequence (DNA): TGTGCCAGCAGCTTAACAAAGGTAGAAGCTTTCTTT.

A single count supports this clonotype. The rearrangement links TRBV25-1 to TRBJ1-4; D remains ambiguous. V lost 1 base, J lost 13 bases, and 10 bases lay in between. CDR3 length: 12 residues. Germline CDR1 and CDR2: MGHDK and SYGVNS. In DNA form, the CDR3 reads TGTGCCAGCAGTGAATTGGCGGAAGGACTGTTTTTT. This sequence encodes CASSELAEGLFF.

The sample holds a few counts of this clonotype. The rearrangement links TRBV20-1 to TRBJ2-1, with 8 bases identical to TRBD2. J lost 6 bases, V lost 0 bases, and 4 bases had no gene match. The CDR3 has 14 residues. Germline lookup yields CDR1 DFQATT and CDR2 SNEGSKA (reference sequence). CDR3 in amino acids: CSARDLAGGNEQFF. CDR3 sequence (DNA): TGCAGTGCTAGAGATCTGGCGGGGGGCAATGAGCAGTTCTTC.

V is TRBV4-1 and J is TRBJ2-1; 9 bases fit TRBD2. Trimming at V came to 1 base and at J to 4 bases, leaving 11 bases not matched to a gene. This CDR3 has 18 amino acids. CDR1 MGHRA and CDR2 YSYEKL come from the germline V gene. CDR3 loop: CASSQVFSGGLGYNEQFF. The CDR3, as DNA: TGCGCCAGCAGCCAAGTTTTTAGCGGGGGCCTAGGGTACAATGAGCAGTTCTTC.

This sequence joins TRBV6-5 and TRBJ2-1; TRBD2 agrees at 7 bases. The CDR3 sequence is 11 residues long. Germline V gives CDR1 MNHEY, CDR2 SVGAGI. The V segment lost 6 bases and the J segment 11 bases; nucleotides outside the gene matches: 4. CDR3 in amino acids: CASRRDYQQFF. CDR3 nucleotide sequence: TGTGCCAGCAGAAGGGACTACCAGCAGTTCTTC.